The rows below give T cell receptor beta chains drawn from one sample of a study of cytomegalovirus exposure and HLA in healthy donors. Clones were read by immunoSEQ multiplex PCR, and TCRdb kept only the in-frame ones, dropping some. The sample holds about 64,000 clones, roughly 80% seen once. Sample: PBMCs. All receptors come from a male donor in good health and CMV-seropositive. CDR3s include the opening cysteine and the closing phenylalanine or tryptophan. The D gene is left open where the match is weak. Part of the rows lack a size; the others show once, few, many or a class for expanded clones.

d_call j_call v_call clone_size cdr3_aa cdr3_nt
- TRBJ1-4 TRBV18 - CASSRGNEKLFF TGTGCCAGCTCAAGGGGTAATGAAAAACTGTTTTTT
- TRBJ2-7 TRBV10-3 - CAISEWGDEQYF TGTGCCATCAGTGAGTGGGGGGATGAGCAGTACTTC
- TRBJ1-1 TRBV2 - CASSEGRGFGTEAFF TGTGCCAGCAGTGAAGGACGAGGCTTCGGCACTGAAGCTTTCTTT
- TRBJ2-6 TRBV5-1 - CASSFTQVSGANVLTF TGCGCCAGCAGCTTCACACAGGTCTCTGGGGCCAACGTCCTGACTTTC
- TRBJ1-1 TRBV9 - CASSGAYGNTEAFF TGTGCCAGCAGCGGTGCCTACGGGAACACTGAAGCTTTCTTT
TRBD2 TRBJ2-1 TRBV11-1 medium-sized CASSLDLAGGPNEQFF TGTGCCAGCAGCTTAGATCTAGCGGGGGGGCCCAATGAGCAGTTCTTC
- TRBJ2-6 TRBV2 few CASSESSGANVLTF TGTGCCAGCTCCGAGAGCTCTGGGGCCAACGTCCTGACTTTC
TRBD1 TRBJ2-7 TRBV4-3 - CASSQVRDSGFLHF TGCGCCAGCAGCCAAGTCCGGGACAGCGGCTTCTTGCACTTC
- TRBJ2-7 TRBV5-1 - CASSLELVWSEQYF TGCGCCAGCAGCTTGGAGCTAGTGTGGTCCGAGCAGTACTTC
- TRBJ1-2 TRBV4-2 - CASSQESREGYGYTF TGTGCCAGCAGCCAAGAGTCTAGGGAGGGCTATGGCTACACCTTC
TRBD1 TRBJ2-7 TRBV4-3 - CASSQVRDSGFLYF TGCGCCAGCAGCCAAGTCCGGGACAGCGGCTTCTTGTACTTC
- TRBJ1-2 TRBV5-1 - CASSLGGVTNYGYTF TGCGCCAGCAGCTTGGGAGGAGTTACTAACTATGGCTACACCTTC
- TRBJ1-5 TRBV21-1 - CASSNARPGQNQPQHF TGTGCCAGCAGCAACGCTAGACCGGGACAGAATCAGCCCCAGCATTTT
- TRBJ1-1 TRBV28 - CASSFPGFPEAFF TGTGCCAGCAGTTTTCCGGGTTTCCCTGAAGCTTTCTTT
- TRBJ1-2 TRBV19 - CAIVGTNADGNYGYTF TGTGCCATAGTAGGCACCAACGCCGACGGGAACTATGGCTACACCTTC
TRBD2 TRBJ2-7 TRBV6-5 once CASSWTSGDYEQYF TGTGCCAGCAGTTGGACTAGCGGGGATTACGAGCAGTACTTC
TRBD1 TRBJ2-3 TRBV13 few CASSTQGATDTQYF TGTGCCAGCAGCACACAGGGGGCCACAGATACGCAGTATTTT
- TRBJ1-2 TRBV30 - CAWSVGLGRRARYGYTF TGTGCCTGGAGTGTTGGTCTGGGGCGAAGGGCTAGGTATGGCTACACCTTC
- TRBJ1-5 TRBV6-5 - CASSHDGDNQPQHF TGTGCCAGCAGCCATGACGGGGACAATCAGCCCCAGCATTTT
- TRBJ1-5 TRBV4-3 once CASSTKYELPWQPQHF TGCGCCAGCAGTACCAAGTACGAGTTGCCCTGGCAGCCCCAGCATTTT
- TRBJ1-1 TRBV6-6 - CASRARQSSNTEAFF TGTGCCAGCAGGGCCCGACAGAGCTCGAACACTGAAGCTTTCTTT
TRBD1 TRBJ2-7 TRBV5-1 - CASSPGQGPYEQYF TGCGCCAGCAGCCCGGGACAGGGACCCTACGAGCAGTACTTC
TRBD1 TRBJ2-3 TRBV5-6 - CASSLTGGYTDTQYF TGTGCCAGCAGCTTAACAGGGGGTTACACAGATACGCAGTATTTT
TRBD1 TRBJ1-1 TRBV11-2 - CASRIGPGGWNTEAFF TGTGCCAGCAGGATAGGTCCAGGGGGTTGGAACACTGAAGCTTTCTTT
TRBD1 TRBJ1-2 TRBV4-3 - CASSQQGAGYGYTF TGCGCCAGCAGCCAGCAGGGGGCAGGTTATGGCTACACCTTC
- TRBJ1-1 TRBV6-5 - CASSYVLNTEAFF TGTGCCAGCAGTTACGTCCTAAACACTGAAGCTTTCTTT
- TRBJ2-2 TRBV4-1 - CASSQGILKRGKNTGELFF TGCGCCAGCAGCCAAGGCATACTTAAGAGGGGGAAGAACACCGGGGAGCTGTTTTTT
- TRBJ1-1 TRBV7-2 few CASSLPVNTEAFF TGTGCCAGCAGCTTGCCAGTTAACACTGAAGCTTTCTTT